This T cell receptor (beta chain) is drawn from a study of blood T cell repertoires in COVID-19. Across the whole study: Samples of COVID-19 (acute and convalescent) were obtained from the United States, Italy and Spain.

A single count supports this clone. The germline gives CDR1 SEHNR, CDR2 FQNEAQ (reference sequence). The V end lost 5 bases, the J end lost 5 bases, and 13 bases lay between the germline ends. This CDR3 is 13 amino acids long. Per the authors' pipeline: Reference gene primer amplification in the assay estimated nucleated cell counts. TCRdb's table, derived via immunoSEQ multiplex PCR, lists solely in-frame clones and lacks some. V, J and clone size derive from that table, while D and trimming were established from the DNA sequence. The sample holds 340,000 or so clones, over 75% seen once. The V gene is TRBV7-9, the J gene TRBJ2-7; no clear D gene. This TCR was sampled from a man aged 50-60 years with active or convalescent COVID-19. Sequences were obtained from peripheral blood. CDR3 nucleotides: TGTGCCAGCAGCCTACAGTTGGGCCACGAGCAGTACTTC. Protein: CASSLQLGHEQYF.